A selection of T cell receptor beta chains follows, all from one sample in a study of CD4 T cells in relation to SARS-CoV-2 and coronaviruses. Antigens for these TCRs are unknown. Clones were read by immunoSEQ multiplex PCR, and TCRdb kept only the in-frame ones, dropping some. This sample carries more than 15,000 clones, 82% of them seen once, and the ten largest clones take under 35%. The sample taken for sequencing was CD4+ T cells from PBMCs, cultured in vitro. The receptors shown here come from a human donor in good health. The CDR3 runs from the conserved cysteine through the conserved F or W. D genes are given only for firm matches. The listing skips clone size in some rows; elsewhere it reads once, few, many or a size class.

D gene: -; V gene: TRBV6-5; clone size: -; J gene: TRBJ2-1; CDR3 DNA: TGTGCCAGCATTAGGGCCTCCTACAATGAGCAGTTCTTC; CDR3 protein: CASIRASYNEQFF
D gene: TRBD2; V gene: TRBV6-2/TRBV6-3; clone size: once; J gene: TRBJ2-7; CDR3 DNA: TGTGCCAGCAGTTCCCAGCGGGGCGAGCAGTACTTC; CDR3 protein: CASSSQRGEQYF
D gene: -; V gene: TRBV7-2; clone size: -; J gene: TRBJ1-2; CDR3 DNA: TGTGCCAGCAGCTTGGAGGGAATCTATGGCTACACCTTC; CDR3 protein: CASSLEGIYGYTF
D gene: -; V gene: TRBV7-2; clone size: -; J gene: TRBJ2-4; CDR3 DNA: TGTGCCAGCAGCTTATTTGCCGGAACCAAAAACATTCAGTACTTC; CDR3 protein: CASSLFAGTKNIQYF
D gene: -; V gene: TRBV4-3; clone size: -; J gene: TRBJ2-4; CDR3 DNA: TGCGCCAGCAGCCAAGAAACCGGGGACGGAAAAAACATTCAGTACTTC; CDR3 protein: CASSQETGDGKNIQYF
D gene: -; V gene: TRBV6-2/TRBV6-3; clone size: -; J gene: TRBJ2-2; CDR3 DNA: TGTGCCAGCAGTTACGGACACGTAAACACCGGGGAGCTGTTTTTT; CDR3 protein: CASSYGHVNTGELFF
D gene: -; V gene: TRBV7-2; clone size: -; J gene: TRBJ2-2; CDR3 DNA: TGTGCCAGCAGCTTAGAACAGCCCAGGTTAGCCGGGGAGCTGTTTTTT; CDR3 protein: CASSLEQPRLAGELFF
D gene: -; V gene: TRBV4-2; clone size: -; J gene: TRBJ2-3; CDR3 DNA: TGTGCCAGCAGCCAAGACCCAGGTGGGAGCACAGATACGCAGTATTTT; CDR3 protein: CASSQDPGGSTDTQYF
D gene: -; V gene: TRBV3-1/TRBV3-2; clone size: -; J gene: TRBJ2-2; CDR3 DNA: TGTGCCAGCAGCCAAGAACTAGCTGGGGAGCTGTTTTTT; CDR3 protein: CASSQELAGELFF
D gene: TRBD2; V gene: TRBV7-8; clone size: -; J gene: TRBJ2-1; CDR3 DNA: TGTGCCAGCAGCTCCAGCCCCTCATATACTAGCGGGGGGGGGAATGAGCAGTTCTTC; CDR3 protein: CASSSSPSYTSGGGNEQFF
D gene: TRBD1; V gene: TRBV4-3; clone size: -; J gene: TRBJ1-2; CDR3 DNA: TGCGCCAGCAGCCAAGATATACAGGGGGCTGGCTACACCTTC; CDR3 protein: CASSQDIQGAGYTF
D gene: -; V gene: TRBV11-3; clone size: -; J gene: TRBJ2-3; CDR3 DNA: TGTGCCAGCAGCCGGTCGAGCGGTACGCAGTATTTT; CDR3 protein: CASSRSSGTQYF
D gene: -; V gene: TRBV4-3; clone size: -; J gene: TRBJ2-1; CDR3 DNA: TGCGCCAGCAGCCGAGCGCCCGACAGACTCTACAATGAGCAGTTCTTC; CDR3 protein: CASSRAPDRLYNEQFF
D gene: -; V gene: TRBV29-1; clone size: once; J gene: TRBJ1-2; CDR3 DNA: TGCAGCGCAACAGGGTTACCTAGGACTAACTATGGCTACACCTTC; CDR3 protein: CSATGLPRTNYGYTF
D gene: -; V gene: TRBV6-5; clone size: once; J gene: TRBJ1-2; CDR3 DNA: TGTGCCAGCAGACCAGCTAACCTTTATGGCTACACCTTC; CDR3 protein: CASRPANLYGYTF
D gene: -; V gene: TRBV9; clone size: once; J gene: TRBJ1-1; CDR3 DNA: TGTGCCAGCAGCGTAAAGTCAGGACGGAACACTGAAGCTTTCTTT; CDR3 protein: CASSVKSGRNTEAFF
D gene: TRBD1; V gene: TRBV7-9; clone size: few; J gene: TRBJ1-4; CDR3 DNA: TGTGCCAGCAGCACGGGACAGGGACCTGAAAAACTGTTTTTT; CDR3 protein: CASSTGQGPEKLFF
D gene: -; V gene: TRBV5-1; clone size: -; J gene: TRBJ2-3; CDR3 DNA: TGCGCCAGCAGCGTCCTAGCAGATACGCAGTATTTT; CDR3 protein: CASSVLADTQYF
D gene: TRBD1; V gene: TRBV5-1; clone size: -; J gene: TRBJ1-1; CDR3 DNA: TGCGCCAGCAGAGCAGGGGGCCACACTGAAGCTTTCTTT; CDR3 protein: CASRAGGHTEAFF
D gene: -; V gene: TRBV7-9; clone size: -; J gene: TRBJ2-5; CDR3 DNA: TGTGCCAGCAGCCCCGCCGGAGAGACCCAGTACTTC; CDR3 protein: CASSPAGETQYF
D gene: TRBD1; V gene: TRBV7-9; clone size: -; J gene: TRBJ1-4; CDR3 DNA: TGTGCCAGCAGCTGGGGACAGGGCTTACGTGAAAAACTGTTTTTT; CDR3 protein: CASSWGQGLREKLFF
D gene: TRBD2; V gene: TRBV5-6; clone size: -; J gene: TRBJ2-5; CDR3 DNA: TGTGCCACCACTGGTGGCGGGGGGGCCGAGACCCAGTACTTC; CDR3 protein: CATTGGGGAETQYF
D gene: -; V gene: TRBV28; clone size: -; J gene: TRBJ1-2; CDR3 DNA: TGTGCCATCGGGGGGGGGTTTCTGGGGAACTATGGCTACACCTTC; CDR3 protein: CAIGGGFLGNYGYTF
D gene: TRBD2; V gene: TRBV2; clone size: -; J gene: TRBJ2-3; CDR3 DNA: TGTGCCAGCAGGAGGAGAACTAGCGGCACAGATACGCAGTATTTT; CDR3 protein: CASRRRTSGTDTQYF
D gene: TRBD1; V gene: TRBV11-2; clone size: once; J gene: TRBJ2-7; CDR3 DNA: TGTGCCAGCAGCTTACTACAGGGGGCCCCCTACGAGCAGTACTTC; CDR3 protein: CASSLLQGAPYEQYF
D gene: TRBD1; V gene: TRBV3-1/TRBV3-2; clone size: once; J gene: TRBJ2-5; CDR3 DNA: TGTGCCAGCAGCTTGGACAGGGCTCGGCAGACCCAGTACTTC; CDR3 protein: CASSLDRARQTQYF
D gene: -; V gene: TRBV9; clone size: -; J gene: TRBJ2-5; CDR3 DNA: TGTGCCAGCAGCGTAGTGGCAGAACAAGAGACCCAGTACTTC; CDR3 protein: CASSVVAEQETQYF
D gene: -; V gene: TRBV19; clone size: -; J gene: TRBJ1-5; CDR3 DNA: TGTGCCAGTAGTATCGGGGGACCAGGTCACCAGCCCCAGCATTTT; CDR3 protein: CASSIGGPGHQPQHF
D gene: -; V gene: TRBV6-5; clone size: few; J gene: TRBJ1-2; CDR3 DNA: TGTGCCAGCTGCAGAAATACTAACTATGGCTACACCTTC; CDR3 protein: CASCRNTNYGYTF
D gene: -; V gene: TRBV7-6; clone size: -; J gene: TRBJ2-1; CDR3 DNA: TGTGCCAGCAGCTTAGAAGGGCATGGCTACAATGAGCAGTTCTTC; CDR3 protein: CASSLEGHGYNEQFF
D gene: -; V gene: TRBV11-2; clone size: -; J gene: TRBJ2-7; CDR3 DNA: TGTGCCAGCAGCTTAGTAGGCAACTACGAGCAGTACTTC; CDR3 protein: CASSLVGNYEQYF
D gene: -; V gene: TRBV19; clone size: few; J gene: TRBJ1-1; CDR3 DNA: TGTGCCAGTAGTATAGAAGGGGCAGCGAGGACTGAAGCTTTCTTT; CDR3 protein: CASSIEGAARTEAFF
D gene: TRBD1; V gene: TRBV2; clone size: once; J gene: TRBJ2-5; CDR3 DNA: TGTGCCAGCAGAAATAGACAGGGCCAAGAGACCCAGTACTTC; CDR3 protein: CASRNRQGQETQYF
D gene: -; V gene: TRBV19; clone size: -; J gene: TRBJ1-1; CDR3 DNA: TGTGCCAGTAGTATAGGCAGGGCGACCCAAAAGGCTTTCTTT; CDR3 protein: CASSIGRATQKAFF
D gene: -; V gene: TRBV10-2; clone size: few; J gene: TRBJ1-5; CDR3 DNA: TGCGCTGGGCATCAGCCCCAGCATTTT; CDR3 protein: CAGHQPQHF
D gene: TRBD2; V gene: TRBV4-2; clone size: -; J gene: TRBJ2-2; CDR3 DNA: TGTGCCAGCAGCCAAGAGGGACTAGCAGCGAACACCGGGGAGCTGTTTTTT; CDR3 protein: CASSQEGLAANTGELFF